This T cell receptor (beta chain) stems from a study of T cell changes during pregnancy in multiple sclerosis. V shed 7 bases and J shed 0 bases, with 9 bases lying between them. Germline assignment: CDR1 MNHNS and CDR2 SASEGT. This CDR3 spans 14 amino acids. Sequenced by immunoSEQ multiplex PCR; TCRdb stores in-frame clones only, minus some. The sample records 100,000 to 130,000 clones, less than 95% being singletons. This receptor was taken from a female donor in good health, enrolled as a control in a pregnancy study. The source was peripheral blood, collected in the third trimester of pregnancy. This rearrangement joins TRBV6-1 to TRBJ1-4, with D possibly TRBD1 on 6 matching bases. The CDR3 loop is CASTRTATNEKLFF. The CDR3 DNA reads TGTGCCAGCACCCGGACAGCAACTAATGAAAAACTGTTTTTT.